Following are 28 T cell receptor beta chains from one sample sequenced in a study of blood T cell repertoires in COVID-19. Produced via immunoSEQ multiplex PCR; TCRdb's table is partial and in-frame only. The profile shows under 150,000 clones, 75% to 85% of them singletons. The sequencing input was peripheral blood. The receptor set was obtained from an elderly woman with active or convalescent COVID-19.

The rearrangement links TRBV7-9 to TRBJ1-5; 8 positions match TRBD1. The CDR3 is 13 amino acids. Looked up from germline, CDR1 is SEHNR and CDR2 is FQNEAQ (reference sequence). V dropped 5 bases and J dropped 7; count of bases not matched to a gene: 4. The CDR3 spells CASSATGAQPQHF. CDR3 DNA: TGTGCCAGCAGCGCGACAGGGGCACAGCCCCAGCATTTT. Together with reference TRBV7-9 and TRBJ1-5, the CDR3 gives the full variable domain: DTGVSQNPRHKITKRGQNVTFRCDPISEHNRLYWYRQTLGQGPEFLTYFQNEAQLEKSRLLSDRFSAERPKGSFSTLEIQRTEQGDSAMYLCASSATGAQPQHFGDGTRLSIL.

The chain employs TRBV7-9 and TRBJ1-1, with 7 bases lining up with TRBD1. The ends lost 6 bases at V and 6 bases at J; junction bases unmatched: 7. The CDR3 spans 13 residues. CDR1 is SEHNR and CDR2 is FQNEAQ in the germline V gene (reference sequence). CDR3 loop: CASRIGTASEAFF. In DNA, the CDR3 is TGTGCCAGCAGGATCGGGACAGCATCTGAAGCTTTCTTT.

The CDR3 is CASSGRMAQYF. DNA for the CDR3: TGTGCCAGCAGCGGGAGGATGGCCCAGTACTTC. The rearrangement uses TRBV9 and TRBJ2-5; maybe TRBD2 (5 bases). CDR3 length equals 11 residues. The ends were cut back, 3 bases at V and 9 bases at J, with 9 bases in the middle. Per germline, CDR1 SGDLS and CDR2 YYNGEE.

A remark on this clone: A junction end diverges from the germline sequence, so it may reflect a read error. The chain employs TRBV7-7 and TRBJ2-7; 11 bases match TRBD1. CDR1 and CDR2 (germline): SSHAT, FNYEAQ (reference sequence). This CDR3 comprises 14 residues. CDR3 region: CASSLGQGDYEQYF. The DNA of the CDR3 is TGTGCTAGCAGCCTGGGACAGGGGGACTACGAGCAGTACTTC.

V is TRBV12-5 and J is TRBJ1-2, with TRBD1 identical over 8 bases. CDR3 size: 17 residues. V was clipped by 6 bases and J by 2 bases; unmatched bases: 14. CDR1 is LGHNT, CDR2 FRNRAP, per germline. CDR3 in amino acids: CASGLLLTGAGNYGYTF. As DNA, the CDR3 is TGTGCTAGTGGGCTACTCCTGACAGGGGCCGGGAACTATGGCTACACCTTC.

This chain links TRBV18 with TRBJ1-6; D possibly corresponds to TRBD1 (6 bases). The germline CDR1 and CDR2 sequences are KGHSH and LQKENI. This CDR3 contains 15 residues. With 3 bases removed from V and 11 bases from J, the gap between germline ends came to 17 bases. CDR3 sequence (DNA): TGTGCCAGCTCACCTAAACAGGGTAGTGTTCCACCCCTCCACTTT. Translated: CASSPKQGSVPPLHF.

The chain couples TRBV19 to TRBJ1-1, with 7 bases matching TRBD1. The V gene end was trimmed by 8 bases and the J gene end by 0 bases; junction bases not matched to a gene: 3. In germline, CDR1 is LNHDA, CDR2 SQIVND (reference sequence). This CDR3 region has 13 residues. CDR3 protein: CASQTGMNTEAFF. CDR3 DNA sequence: TGTGCCAGTCAGACAGGGATGAACACTGAAGCTTTCTTT.

The rearrangement joins TRBV28 to TRBJ1-2, with 8 bases identical to TRBD1. The CDR3 is made up of 16 amino acids. Germline V gene sequence: CDR1 MDHEN, CDR2 SYDVKM. Trimming took 6 bases from V and 1 from J; bases not matched to a gene: 10. The CDR3: CASSPLGTGSNYGYTF. CDR3 bases: TGTGCCAGCAGCCCCCTCGGGACAGGAAGTAACTATGGCTACACCTTC.

Many counts were recorded for this clone. This chain joins TRBV5-6 and TRBJ2-7, with TRBD2 matching 9 bases. Germline values: CDR1 SGHDT, CDR2 YYEEEE. CDR3 size: 14 residues. J lost 4 bases, V lost 3 bases, and 5 bases had no gene match. The chain's CDR3 is CASSSERGVYEQYF. In nucleotides, the CDR3 is TGTGCCAGCAGCTCCGAGCGGGGGGTATACGAGCAGTACTTC.

The chain employs TRBV7-9 and TRBJ2-5; TRBD1 aligns across 8 bases. Per germline, CDR1 SEHNR and CDR2 FQNEAQ (reference sequence). The CDR3 is 16 residues long. V trimming: 1 base; J trimming: 3 bases; junction bases outside the gene matches: 7. CDR3 coding DNA: TGTGCCAGCAGCTTAGGGGCAGGGGGCCCCAAAGAGACCCAGTACTTC. It translates to CASSLGAGGPKETQYF.

The gene calls are TRBV4-1 and TRBJ1-1; 9 bases line up with TRBD1. V shed 2 bases, J shed 3 bases, and the junction held 4 bases outside the gene matches. The CDR3 is made up of 15 amino acids. The germline V gene encodes CDR1 MGHRA and CDR2 YSYEKL. CDR3 in DNA: TGCGCCAGCAGCCAAACGGACAGGGGAGACACTGAAGCTTTCTTT. Translated: CASSQTDRGDTEAFF.

This clone has just a few counts. V is TRBV28 and J is TRBJ1-1; 7 bases fit TRBD1. The germline V gene has CDR1 MDHEN and CDR2 SYDVKM. The CDR3 runs to 17 residues. V was clipped by 6 bases and J by 4 bases; unmatched bases: 17. CDR3 protein: CASRETGRGTLSTEAFF. The CDR3 DNA follows: TGTGCCAGCAGAGAGACAGGGAGAGGGACCTTGAGCACTGAAGCTTTCTTT. The full variable domain, completed using reference TRBV28 and TRBJ1-1, is DVKVTQSSRYLVKRTGEKVFLECVQDMDHENMFWYRQDPGLGLRLIYFSYDVKMKEKGDIPEGYSVSREKKERFSLILESASTNQTSMYLCASRETGRGTLSTEAFFGQGTRLTVV.

The chain couples TRBV18 to TRBJ2-6; D perhaps matches TRBD1 (6 bases). The CDR3 totals 15 residues. Germline lookup yields CDR1 KGHSH and CDR2 LQKENI. Trimming stripped 4 bases from V and 0 bases from J, with 7 bases between. Written as DNA, the CDR3 is TGTGCCAGCTCACTACAGGGCTCTGGGGCCAACGTCCTGACTTTC. Amino acids: CASSLQGSGANVLTF.

The CDR3 region is CASNIQGAGQPQHF. The CDR3 nucleotides are TGTGCCAGCAACATACAGGGGGCTGGTCAGCCCCAGCATTTT. The chain uses TRBV28 and TRBJ1-5; 9 bases match TRBD1. Germline CDR1 is MDHEN and CDR2 is SYDVKM. With 7 bases clipped from V and 6 bases from J, the junction kept 7 bases outside the gene matches. The CDR3 loop spans 14 amino acids.

CDR3 DNA: TGTGCCAGCAGGAACCAGGGGACGAACACTGAAGCTTTCTTT. Translating gives CASRNQGTNTEAFF. The chain employs TRBV5-6 and TRBJ1-1, with a weak D call TRBD1 (6 bases). Germline loops: CDR1 SGHDT, CDR2 YYEEEE. V gave up 5 bases and J gave up 1 base, with 12 bases separating them. This CDR3 spans 14 amino acids.

The count of this clone is one. Here the CDR3 DNA reads TGTGCCAGCAGCCCCGTCACGTCAGGTTCACCCCTCCACTTT. As protein: CASSPVTSGSPLHF. V is TRBV7-2 and J is TRBJ1-6; unclear D gene. The V and J ends lost 5 bases and 9 bases respectively, with 14 bases between them. This CDR3 is 14 amino acids long. CDR1 is SGHTA and CDR2 is FQGNSA in the germline V gene.

This clone was picked up one time. The chain combines TRBV3-1 (or the pseudogene TRBV3-2) with TRBJ1-4, with D possibly matching TRBD1 (5 bases). This CDR3 contains 15 residues. Germline V CDR1 and CDR2: LGHDT, YNNKEL (reference sequence). Trimming pared 1 base from V and 8 bases from J, leaving 14 bases between. The CDR3 nucleotides are TGTGCCAGCAGCCAAGGAATAGGGGCCGGCGAAAAACTGTTTTTT. It yields the protein CASSQGIGAGEKLFF.

V and J are TRBV27 and TRBJ1-1; D possibly corresponds to TRBD1 (6 bases). The CDR3 is 13 amino acids. Trimming stripped 6 bases from V and 1 base from J, with 9 bases between. Germline V gene data show CDR1 as MNHEY and CDR2 as SMNVEV (reference sequence). The CDR3 region has the DNA TGTGCCAGCAGCCTGGGACAGAACACTGAAGCTTTCTTT. Encoded protein: CASSLGQNTEAFF.

The chain employs TRBV7-8 and TRBJ1-2, with TRBD1 matching over 8 bases. The CDR3 has 17 residues. Unmatched junction bases numbered 16, after V lost 7 bases and J lost 3 bases. In germline, CDR1 is SGHVS, CDR2 FQNEAQ. Written as DNA, the CDR3 is TGTGCCAGCAACCCCCAGAGCCGGACAGGGTCCCACTATGGCTACACCTTC. Encoded protein: CASNPQSRTGSHYGYTF. The full variable domain, its missing parts supplied by reference TRBV7-8 and TRBJ1-2, is GAGVSQSPRYKVAKRGQDVALRCDPISGHVSLFWYQQALGQGPEFLTYFQNEAQLDKSGLPSDRFFAERPEGSVSTLKIQRTQQEDSAVYLCASNPQSRTGSHYGYTFGSGTRLTVV.

The chain combines TRBV5-1 with TRBJ1-1, with a possible D match to TRBD1 (5 bases). CDR3 length: 16 residues. V lost 2 bases and J lost 6, with 20 bases in between. Germline V gene lookup returns CDR1 SGHRS and CDR2 YFSETQ. CDR3 protein: CASSFPQGGVSSEAFF. The CDR3 DNA sequence: TGCGCCAGCAGCTTTCCTCAGGGCGGAGTGAGCTCTGAAGCTTTCTTT. The full variable domain, with the rest looked up from reference TRBV5-1 and TRBJ1-1, is KAGVTQTPRYLIKTRGQQVTLSCSPISGHRSVSWYQQTPGQGLQFLFEYFSETQRNKGNFPGRFSGRQFSNSRSEMNVSTLELGDSALYLCASSFPQGGVSSEAFFGQGTRLTVV.

The V call is TRBV19, the J call TRBJ1-1, with D possibly matching TRBD1 (5 bases). Germline V gene lookup returns CDR1 LNHDA and CDR2 SQIVND (reference sequence). V lost 6 bases, J lost 2 bases, and 10 bases lay in between. This CDR3 contains 13 residues. The CDR3 here is CASRAGINTEAFF. The CDR3 nucleotides are TGTGCCAGTAGGGCAGGGATCAACACTGAAGCTTTCTTT.

This clone has more than one count but fewer than ten. This chain links TRBV20-1 with TRBJ1-1; tentatively, D is TRBD1 (5 bases). Trimming took off 6 bases at V and 0 bases at J, with 5 bases between the two ends. There are 11 residues in the CDR3. Germline V CDR1 and CDR2: DFQATT, SNEGSKA (reference sequence). Here the CDR3 reads CSATVNTEAFF. CDR3 sequence (DNA): TGCAGTGCGACAGTGAACACTGAAGCTTTCTTT.

The CDR3 nucleotides read TGTGCCGGCTCACCCACAGGGGCTCCGCGACTCGGCACTGAAGCTTTCTTT. This gives the protein CAGSPTGAPRLGTEAFF. The chain carries TRBV2 and TRBJ1-1; 7 bases line up with TRBD1. V gave up 11 bases and J gave up 4 bases; unmatched junction bases: 22. The germline gives CDR1 SNHLY, CDR2 FYNNEI. This CDR3 comprises 17 residues.

This chain joins TRBV2 and TRBJ1-1; 7 bases match TRBD1. J lost 4 bases, V lost 5 bases, and 7 bases had no gene match. CDR3 length: 14 amino acids. Germline CDR1 reads SNHLY; CDR2 reads FYNNEI. The CDR3 DNA is TGTGCCAGCAGTAGAACAGGGGTGGGCACTGAAGCTTTCTTT. Translated: CASSRTGVGTEAFF.

CDR3 sequence: CASSPRGVRGTEAFF. CDR3 nucleotide sequence: TGTGCCAGCTCACCTCGGGGGGTTCGTGGCACTGAAGCTTTCTTT. The chain combines TRBV18 with TRBJ1-1; possible D gene TRBD1, 5 bases. V gave up 3 bases and J gave up 4 bases, with 15 bases separating them. The CDR3 has 15 residues. The germline CDR1 and CDR2 sequences are KGHSH and LQKENI.

This CDR3 reads CASGWPDRGFSRETQYF. As DNA, the CDR3 is TGTGCTAGTGGTTGGCCGGACAGGGGTTTTTCGAGGGAGACCCAGTACTTC. This chain uses TRBV12-5 with TRBJ2-5, with TRBD1 matching over 9 bases. This CDR3 spans 17 amino acids. Germline assignment: CDR1 LGHNT and CDR2 FRNRAP. The ends lost 4 bases at V and 5 bases at J; junction bases unmatched: 14.

V is TRBV11-2 and J is TRBJ1-6, with D perhaps TRBD1 (6 bases). This CDR3 contains 15 residues. Trimming pared 5 bases from V and 6 bases from J, leaving 14 bases between. Germline CDR1 reads SGHAT; CDR2 reads FQNNGV. CDR3 residues: CASSRGGFGNSPLHF. The CDR3 DNA sequence: TGTGCCAGCAGCAGGGGGGGGTTTGGTAATTCACCCCTCCACTTT.

The chain links TRBV2 to TRBJ1-2; 8 bases agree with TRBD1. V gave up 6 bases and J gave up 4 bases; unmatched junction bases: 7. The length of the CDR3 is 14 residues. Looked up from germline, CDR1 is SNHLY and CDR2 is FYNNEI. The CDR3 DNA follows: TGTGCCAGCAGCGCAGGACAGGGAGGCTATGGCTACACCTTC. Amino acids: CASSAGQGGYGYTF.